One and the same sample provided the 9 T cell receptor beta chains below, sequenced in a study of shared clonotypes between healthy human individuals (dated by TCRdb to 2018 to 2020). Libraries came from the immunoSEQ multiplex PCR assay. This immuneACCESS table, as held by TCRdb, lists in-frame sequences with V and J called but not all clones. Of the missing ones, under half trace to an unresolved V gene in checked studies; the others have no known cause. The sample table lists roughly 330,000 clones, approximately 74% of them with a count of one. The ten biggest clones cover 9% to 12% of the sample. The specimen sequenced was memory CD4+ T cells sorted from blood. The sample's cell subset or site label, in plain terms: CD45RA-negative fraction. The receptors were gathered from a man aged 25-40 years in good health.

The chain combines TRBV5-6 with TRBJ2-2; TRBD2 matches at 8 bases. Germline values: CDR1 SGHDT, CDR2 YYEEEE. The CDR3 is 17 residues long. J lost 3 bases, V lost 3 bases, and 10 bases had no gene match. The CDR3 loop is CASSYALAGSYTGELFF. CDR3 DNA: TGTGCCAGCAGCTACGCATTAGCGGGAAGCTACACCGGGGAGCTGTTTTTT. The full variable domain, rest sourced from reference TRBV5-6 and TRBJ2-2, is DAGVTQSPTHLIKTRGQQVTLRCSPKSGHDTVSWYQQALGQGPQFIFQYYEEEERQRGNFPDRFSGHQFPNYSSELNVNALLLGDSALYLCASSYALAGSYTGELFFGEGSRLTVL.

The chain recombines TRBV4-3 with TRBJ2-3, with 9 bases matching TRBD2. There are 17 residues in the CDR3. Trimming cost V 1 base and J 5 bases; bases outside gene matches: 10. The germline V gene encodes CDR1 LGHNA and CDR2 YSLEER. CDR3: CASSQGGLAGNQDTQYF. The CDR3 DNA is TGCGCCAGCAGCCAAGGAGGGCTAGCGGGAAATCAAGATACGCAGTATTTT.

This chain joins TRBV10-3 and TRBJ1-2; D call uncertain. Germline CDR1 reads ENHRY; CDR2 reads SYGVKD. V lost 3 bases to trimming and J lost 5 bases, with 10 bases between them. The CDR3 length is 13 residues. CDR3 DNA sequence: TGTGCCATCAGTGACAGGCCGCGGTATGGCTACACCTTC. It specifies CAISDRPRYGYTF.

The chain employs TRBV9 and TRBJ2-2; D remains unclear. V was trimmed by 0 bases and J by 2 bases, leaving 5 bases between them. The CDR3 is made up of 14 amino acids. Germline values: CDR1 SGDLS, CDR2 YYNGEE. This CDR3 reads CASSVGDNTGELFF. CDR3 DNA: TGTGCCAGCAGCGTAGGTGACAACACCGGGGAGCTGTTTTTT.

On this clone itself: Other DNA sequences in this specimen translate into the identical CDR3. The V call is TRBV5-6, the J call TRBJ2-7; the D gene is possibly TRBD1 (6 bases). Germline values: CDR1 SGHDT, CDR2 YYEEEE. The CDR3 is 13 amino acids. V was shortened by 2 bases and J by 2 bases, with 8 bases between the two germline ends. This CDR3 reads CASSLQGPYEQYF. The CDR3 DNA sequence: TGTGCCAGCAGCTTACAGGGACCCTACGAGCAGTACTTC. The complete variable domain, with remaining parts taken from reference TRBV5-6 and TRBJ2-7, reads DAGVTQSPTHLIKTRGQQVTLRCSPKSGHDTVSWYQQALGQGPQFIFQYYEEEERQRGNFPDRFSGHQFPNYSSELNVNALLLGDSALYLCASSLQGPYEQYFGPGTRLTVT.

This chain links TRBV5-1 with TRBJ2-1; 10 positions match TRBD2. CDR1 is SGHRS, CDR2 YFSETQ, per germline. The CDR3 length is 15 residues. The junction had 4 bases not matched to a gene; V was cut back by 3 bases and J by 4 bases. The CDR3 region has the DNA TGCGCCAGCAGCTCCCTTAGCGGGGGGTACAATGAGCAGTTCTTC. Translating it yields CASSSLSGGYNEQFF. Complete variable domain (other parts from reference TRBV5-1 and TRBJ2-1): KAGVTQTPRYLIKTRGQQVTLSCSPISGHRSVSWYQQTPGQGLQFLFEYFSETQRNKGNFPGRFSGRQFSNSRSEMNVSTLELGDSALYLCASSSLSGGYNEQFFGPGTRLTVL.

This chain joins TRBV28 and TRBJ1-5, with a tentative D call TRBD1 (6 bases). V shed 10 bases and J shed 0 bases, with 22 bases lying between them. The CDR3 totals 17 residues. The germline gives CDR1 MDHEN, CDR2 SYDVKM. This chain's CDR3 is CATTESGTPDSNQPQHF. CDR3 nucleotides: TGTGCCACGACGGAATCCGGGACACCCGATAGCAATCAGCCCCAGCATTTT.

The rearrangement uses TRBV19 and TRBJ2-2; no clear D. The V end was cut by 7 bases, the J end by 0 bases, with 15 bases between. The CDR3 runs to 16 residues. Germline CDR1 is LNHDA and CDR2 is SQIVND (reference sequence). CDR3 amino acids: CASTQDHTANTGELFF. In nucleotides, the CDR3 is TGTGCCAGTACCCAGGACCACACAGCGAACACCGGGGAGCTGTTTTTT.

The chain employs TRBV30 and TRBJ1-1; D unclear. Trimming stripped 0 bases from V and 0 bases from J, with 5 bases between. CDR1 and CDR2 from the germline V gene are GTSNPN and SVGIG (reference sequence). The CDR3 sequence is 13 residues long. Here the CDR3 DNA reads TGTGCCTGGAGTGTCTCGATGAACACTGAAGCTTTCTTT. This codes for CAWSVSMNTEAFF.